This T cell receptor beta chain was identified during a study of OX40 agonist ivuxolimab in advanced cancers. For the study at large: There were three patients with partial responses, one having hepatocellular carcinoma and two cutaneous melanoma. Study-wide findings and caveats: The 0.1-3.0 mg/kg partial responders had among the lowest clonal expansion.

Germline values: CDR1 LGHNA, CDR2 YNFKEQ. The V end lost 0 bases, the J end lost 7 bases, and 12 bases lay between the germline ends. The CDR3 is made up of 15 amino acids. This table comes from immunoSEQ multiplex PCR, and its TCRdb copy is limited to in-frame clones, with some not included. The top ten clones hold roughly an eighth of a sample with around 55,000 clones, 89% of them seen once. Excluded were patients having autoimmune disease history or systemic immunosuppression. With regard to this clone: Its antigen is as yet unknown.

Sequenced material: CD4+ or CD8+ T cells sorted from blood, taken in a trial of the OX40 agonist ivuxolimab. The V and J genes are TRBV4-2 and TRBJ1-4; maybe TRBD1 (6 bases). The clonotype originates from an adult with an advanced solid tumor such as melanoma, head and neck, liver or kidney cancer. Written as DNA, the CDR3 is TGTGCCAGCAGCCAAGATCCAAAGGGGGGTGAAAAACTGTTTTTT. This codes for CASSQDPKGGEKLFF.